Listed below are T cell receptor beta chains from one sample, sequenced in a study of vaccination effects on CD4 cells after COVID-19. Generated by immunoSEQ multiplex PCR, the TCRdb table keeps only in-frame clones and is missing some. This sample has 55,000 to 80,000 clones, with roughly 80% found just once. These receptors' antigens are unknown. This specimen consisted of CD4+ T cells from PBMCs cultured with SARS-CoV-2 spike peptides, obtained before COVID-19 vaccination. Source of these receptors: a human donor who received a COVID-19 vaccine. Both conserved end residues are part of each CDR3. Fields, in order: J gene, clone size, V gene, CDR3 protein. Not all rows give a size; the values are once, few, many and, for expanded clones, a class.

J: TRBJ2-3; size: NA; V: TRBV7-2; CDR3: CASSLIGGGGDTQYF
J: TRBJ2-1; size: NA; V: TRBV5-1; CDR3: CASSLRAVSYNEQFF
J: TRBJ1-2; size: few; V: TRBV9; CDR3: CASSLGTAKDYGYTF
J: TRBJ1-1; size: once; V: TRBV6-5; CDR3: CASRPGGGTEAFF
J: TRBJ2-4; size: NA; V: TRBV7-9; CDR3: CASSSSAGIRENIQYF
J: TRBJ1-6; size: NA; V: TRBV30; CDR3: CAWSAGNHSPLHF
J: TRBJ2-2; size: NA; V: TRBV5-1; CDR3: CASSFLSTGELFF
J: TRBJ2-1; size: NA; V: TRBV4-2; CDR3: CASSQELAGYNEQFF
J: TRBJ1-1; size: NA; V: TRBV30; CDR3: CAWEAGSGTEAFF
J: TRBJ2-2; size: few; V: TRBV5-1; CDR3: CASSLTSGAVTGELFF
J: TRBJ1-4; size: NA; V: TRBV7-9; CDR3: CASSSLRAANEKLFF
J: TRBJ2-1; size: NA; V: TRBV7-2; CDR3: CASSGGGSYNEQFF
J: TRBJ2-3; size: once; V: TRBV27; CDR3: CASSLDRDRSTDTQYF
J: TRBJ2-2; size: NA; V: TRBV28; CDR3: CASTSDPGGNTGELFF
J: TRBJ1-2; size: NA; V: TRBV12-3/TRBV12-4; CDR3: CASSLWEENGYTF
J: TRBJ1-1; size: NA; V: TRBV19; CDR3: CASSNRKGGGSTEAFF
J: TRBJ1-5; size: NA; V: TRBV7-2; CDR3: CASSLGGTDNQPQHF
J: TRBJ2-5; size: NA; V: TRBV7-2; CDR3: CASSIRTGQETQYF
J: TRBJ2-1; size: NA; V: TRBV6-6; CDR3: CASSYTISGGADEQFF
J: TRBJ1-2; size: once; V: TRBV9; CDR3: CASSVGGQGFNYGYTF
J: TRBJ1-6; size: few; V: TRBV15; CDR3: CATLSRDGSPLHF
J: TRBJ2-3; size: NA; V: TRBV5-6; CDR3: CASSGAGGQKPTDTQYF
J: TRBJ1-1; size: once; V: TRBV19; CDR3: CASSSPTGGIMNTEAFF
J: TRBJ1-2; size: NA; V: TRBV5-8; CDR3: CASSPRTGAANRDGYTF
J: TRBJ2-3; size: NA; V: TRBV10-3; CDR3: CAISTRLAGGPERIDTQYF
J: TRBJ1-5; size: NA; V: TRBV7-3; CDR3: CASSLGSGQPQHF
J: TRBJ2-1; size: NA; V: TRBV6-6; CDR3: CASSYEWYNEQFF
J: TRBJ1-1; size: few; V: TRBV10-3; CDR3: CAISVHMDFSEAFF